A selection of T cell receptor beta chains follows, all from one sample in a study of blood T cell repertoires in COVID-19. Data came from immunoSEQ multiplex PCR; TCRdb stores just in-frame clones and leaves some out. This table holds around 170,000 clones, 88% found once. Material for sequencing was peripheral blood. Every receptor here comes from a man between 60 and 70 years old with acute or convalescent COVID-19. Both conserved end residues are part of each CDR3. A D gene is named only where the DNA matches it firmly. The size field is filled for only some rows; it gives once, few, many or a size class.

CDR3 length,J gene,clone size,D gene,V gene,CDR3 DNA,CDR3 protein
14,TRBJ2-5,NA,NA,TRBV9,TGTGCCAGCAGCGTAGGCACGGGGTGGGAGACCCAGTACTTC,CASSVGTGWETQYF
19,TRBJ2-6,NA,TRBD2,TRBV7-9,TGTGCCAGCAGCCGCGGGACTAGCGGGTCGATCTCTGGGGCCAACGTCCTGACTTTC,CASSRGTSGSISGANVLTF
18,TRBJ1-1,NA,NA,TRBV28,TGTGCCAGCAGTCGATTTGGGAGGGCTTCGGGGGGCGCGACTGAAGCTTTCTTT,CASSRFGRASGGATEAFF
14,TRBJ1-2,NA,TRBD1,TRBV6-5,TGTGCCAGCAGGCGAACATGGACAGGGGATGGCTACACCTTC,CASRRTWTGDGYTF
14,TRBJ2-2,once,NA,TRBV5-4,TGTGCCAGCAGCTCGGACAGATCCACCGGGGAGCTGTTTTTT,CASSSDRSTGELFF
13,TRBJ1-2,NA,NA,TRBV2,TGTGCCAGCAGTGGCGCAGGGAACTATGGCTACACCTTC,CASSGAGNYGYTF
15,TRBJ1-4,NA,TRBD1,TRBV19,TGTGCCAGTAGTACCACGACAGGGCTGCGTGAAAAACTGTTTTTT,CASSTTTGLREKLFF
16,TRBJ2-1,NA,TRBD1,TRBV4-1,TGCGCCAGCAGCCAAAAGTACAGGGGGCCCTACAATGAGCAGTTCTTC,CASSQKYRGPYNEQFF
14,TRBJ1-6,NA,NA,TRBV5-4,TGTGCCAGCAGGTCCCGGGACTATAATTCACCCCTCCACTTT,CASRSRDYNSPLHF
14,TRBJ2-7,NA,NA,TRBV6-5,TGTGCCAGCAGCTCCCAGGGGTATGCCTACGAGCAGTACTTC,CASSSQGYAYEQYF
14,TRBJ2-7,NA,TRBD1,TRBV19,TGTGCCAGTAGTGTCGGGACAGGGTCCTACGAGCAGTACTTC,CASSVGTGSYEQYF
12,TRBJ2-1,NA,TRBD2,TRBV27,TGTGCCAGCAGTGAACTAGCGGGCAAGCAGTTCTTC,CASSELAGKQFF
13,TRBJ2-2,NA,TRBD1,TRBV19,TGTGCCAGTTCACAGGGGGCCGGCGGGGAGCTGTTTTTT,CASSQGAGGELFF
14,TRBJ2-7,once,TRBD1,TRBV5-1,TGCGCCAGCAGCTTGGGGGACAGGGAATACGAGCAGTACTTC,CASSLGDREYEQYF
19,TRBJ2-6,NA,TRBD1,TRBV6-1,TGTGCCAGCAGTGATCGGGACAGGGGGGCGTACTCTGGGGCCAACGTCCTGACTTTC,CASSDRDRGAYSGANVLTF
15,TRBJ1-2,NA,TRBD1,TRBV10-3,TGTGCCATCAGTGAAGATACAGGGGGACTCCGAGGCTACACCTTC,CAISEDTGGLRGYTF
13,TRBJ1-1,NA,NA,TRBV29-1,TGCAGCGTTGAAGAAGTGCGGAACACTGAAGCTTTCTTT,CSVEEVRNTEAFF
13,TRBJ2-5,NA,NA,TRBV6-5,TGTGCCAGCGCGACTACCGATTTAGGGACCCAGTACTTC,CASATTDLGTQYF
13,TRBJ1-6,NA,NA,TRBV7-3,TGTGCCAGCAGCTTTACGGGAACCTCACCCCTCCACTTT,CASSFTGTSPLHF
17,TRBJ2-5,NA,TRBD2,TRBV5-1,TGCGCCAGCAGCTTGGCCTTACTAGCGGACGTCCAAGAGACCCAGTACTTC,CASSLALLADVQETQYF
13,TRBJ1-2,NA,NA,TRBV12-3/TRBV12-4,TGTGCCAGCAGTGCTGACAGGTTCTATGGCTACACCTTC,CASSADRFYGYTF
15,TRBJ2-5,NA,TRBD1,TRBV19,TGTGCCAGTAGTACCCTCCAGGGGGCAAGGGAGACCCAGTACTTC,CASSTLQGARETQYF
18,TRBJ1-5,NA,NA,TRBV7-8,TGTGCCAGCAGCTTAGCGCTGGCGGGCGGTTATAGCAATCAGCCCCAGCATTTT,CASSLALAGGYSNQPQHF
18,TRBJ2-2,once,NA,TRBV19,TGTGCCAGTAGTGTTAGGGGGAGTAGGTATACGAACACCGGGGAGCTGTTTTTT,CASSVRGSRYTNTGELFF
15,TRBJ1-2,NA,TRBD1,TRBV7-2,TGTGCCAGCAGCACCCGGGACAGCTCTCGAAATGGCTACACCTTC,CASSTRDSSRNGYTF
14,TRBJ1-2,NA,TRBD1,TRBV30,TGTGCCTGGAGTGTATTCTTGGGACAGGGAGGCTACACCTTC,CAWSVFLGQGGYTF
16,TRBJ2-5,NA,TRBD2,TRBV7-3,TGTGCCAGCAGCCCCGGGCTAGCGGGAGATCGGGAGACCCAGTACTTC,CASSPGLAGDRETQYF
17,TRBJ1-4,NA,NA,TRBV15,TGTGCCACCAGCAGAGATTCGTTGGGGGGTAATAATGAAAAACTGTTTTTT,CATSRDSLGGNNEKLFF
12,TRBJ1-5,NA,NA,TRBV27,TGTGCCAGCAGACAGCACAATCAGCCCCAGCATTTT,CASRQHNQPQHF
14,TRBJ1-2,NA,NA,TRBV27,TGTGCCAGCAGTTTATCTTCAGGGGTAGGAGGCTACACCTTC,CASSLSSGVGGYTF
13,TRBJ1-2,once,NA,TRBV20-1,TGCAGTGCTACTGACCAGGATATCTATGGCTACACCTTC,CSATDQDIYGYTF
11,TRBJ2-5,NA,NA,TRBV29-1,TGCAGCGTGTTAGTGGTTGAGACCCAGTACTTC,CSVLVVETQYF
15,TRBJ2-7,NA,NA,TRBV9,TGTGCCAGCAGCGTAGGGGGGGGGCCCAACTACGAGCAGTACTTC,CASSVGGGPNYEQYF
13,TRBJ1-1,NA,NA,TRBV19,TGTGCCAGTAGTATAAACAGATTCACTGAAGCTTTCTTT,CASSINRFTEAFF
14,TRBJ2-7,NA,TRBD1,TRBV6-1,TGTGCCAGCAGTGAAACGACAGGGGGACACGAGCAGTACTTC,CASSETTGGHEQYF
12,TRBJ2-3,NA,NA,TRBV19,TGTGCCAGTAGTCCTAGCACAGATACGCAGTATTTT,CASSPSTDTQYF
15,TRBJ1-6,few,NA,TRBV9,TGTGCCAGCAGCGTAGGCAGCTCCTATAATTCACCCCTCCACTTT,CASSVGSSYNSPLHF
16,TRBJ2-4,NA,NA,TRBV5-5,TGTGCCAGCAGCCTCGGGACACCCGTGACCAAAAACATTCAGTACTTC,CASSLGTPVTKNIQYF
13,TRBJ1-2,NA,TRBD1,TRBV24-1,TGTGCCACCAGTGATTGGGACAGATCCTCCTACACCTTC,CATSDWDRSSYTF
12,TRBJ2-7,NA,NA,TRBV30,TGTGCCTGGAGTGTAGGTCGGGACGAGCAGTACTTC,CAWSVGRDEQYF
14,TRBJ1-5,NA,NA,TRBV5-5,TGTGCCAGCAGCTTATTCCTCGACTATCAGCCCCAGCATTTT,CASSLFLDYQPQHF
15,TRBJ1-1,NA,NA,TRBV5-1,TGCGCCAGCAGCTTGGAAGGGCCAGCGGACACTGAAGCTTTCTTT,CASSLEGPADTEAFF
15,TRBJ2-3,NA,NA,TRBV7-2,TGTGCCAGCAGCTTAGGGGCTACGGGCACAGATACGCAGTATTTT,CASSLGATGTDTQYF
16,TRBJ1-2,NA,TRBD1,TRBV18,TGTGCCAGCTCACCACGTGAGACAGGGGGCGGCTATGGCTACACCTTC,CASSPRETGGGYGYTF
17,TRBJ2-3,NA,NA,TRBV21-1,TGTGCCAGCAGCATGGATCCAGGCGGGGAAGCGGGAGATACGCAGTATTTT,CASSMDPGGEAGDTQYF